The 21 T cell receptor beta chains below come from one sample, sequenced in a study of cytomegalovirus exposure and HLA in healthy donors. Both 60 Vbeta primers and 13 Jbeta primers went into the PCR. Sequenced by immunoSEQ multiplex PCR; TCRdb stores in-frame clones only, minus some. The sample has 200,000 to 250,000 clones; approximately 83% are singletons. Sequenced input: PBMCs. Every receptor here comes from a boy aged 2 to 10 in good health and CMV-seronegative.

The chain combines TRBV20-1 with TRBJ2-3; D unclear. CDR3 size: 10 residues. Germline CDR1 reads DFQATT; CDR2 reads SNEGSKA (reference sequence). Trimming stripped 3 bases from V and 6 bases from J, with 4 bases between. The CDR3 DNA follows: TGCAGTGCTAGCGTGGATACGCAGTATTTT. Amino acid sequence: CSASVDTQYF.

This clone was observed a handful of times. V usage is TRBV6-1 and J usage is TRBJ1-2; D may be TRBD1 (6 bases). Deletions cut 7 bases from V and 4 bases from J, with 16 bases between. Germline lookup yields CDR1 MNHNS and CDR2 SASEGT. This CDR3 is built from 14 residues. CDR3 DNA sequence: TGTGCCAGCAACCTACATGGACAGAGCTATGGCTACACCTTC. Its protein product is CASNLHGQSYGYTF.

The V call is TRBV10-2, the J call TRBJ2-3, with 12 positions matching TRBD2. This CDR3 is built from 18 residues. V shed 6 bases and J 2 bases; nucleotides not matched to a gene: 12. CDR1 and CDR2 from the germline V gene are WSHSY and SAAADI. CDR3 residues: CASRRYYRTSGTTDTQYF. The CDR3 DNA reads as TGCGCCAGCAGACGATACTACCGGACTAGCGGGACCACAGATACGCAGTATTTT.

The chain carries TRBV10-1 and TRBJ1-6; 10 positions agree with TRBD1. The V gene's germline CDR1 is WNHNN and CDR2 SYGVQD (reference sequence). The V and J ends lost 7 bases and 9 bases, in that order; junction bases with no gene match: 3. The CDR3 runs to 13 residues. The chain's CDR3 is CASNRDRGSPLHF. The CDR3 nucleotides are TGCGCCAGCAACCGGGACAGGGGTTCACCCCTCCACTTT.

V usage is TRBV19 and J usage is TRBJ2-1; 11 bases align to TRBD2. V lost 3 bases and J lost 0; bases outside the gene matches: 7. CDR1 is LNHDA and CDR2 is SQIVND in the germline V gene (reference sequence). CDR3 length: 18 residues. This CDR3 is CASSIWLAGGLSYNEQFF. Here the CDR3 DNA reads TGTGCCAGTAGTATTTGGCTAGCGGGGGGTCTCTCCTACAATGAGCAGTTCTTC.

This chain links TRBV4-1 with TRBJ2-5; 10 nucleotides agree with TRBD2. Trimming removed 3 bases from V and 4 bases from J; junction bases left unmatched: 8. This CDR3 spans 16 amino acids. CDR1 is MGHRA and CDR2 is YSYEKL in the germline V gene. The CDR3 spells CASSQDSGRRPETQYF. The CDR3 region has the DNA TGCGCCAGCAGCCAGGATAGCGGGAGGCGGCCAGAGACCCAGTACTTC.

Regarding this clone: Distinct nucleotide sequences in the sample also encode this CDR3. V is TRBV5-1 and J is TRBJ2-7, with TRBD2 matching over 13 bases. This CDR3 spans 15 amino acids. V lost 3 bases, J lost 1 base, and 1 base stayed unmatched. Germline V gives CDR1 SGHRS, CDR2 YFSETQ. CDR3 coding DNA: TGCGCCAGCAGCTGGACTAGCGGGGGTTCCTACGAGCAGTACTTC. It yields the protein CASSWTSGGSYEQYF.

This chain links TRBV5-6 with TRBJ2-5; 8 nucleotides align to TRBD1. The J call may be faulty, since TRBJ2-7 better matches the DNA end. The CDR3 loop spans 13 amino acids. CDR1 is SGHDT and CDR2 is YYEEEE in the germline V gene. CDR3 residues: CASSFGDRYEQYF. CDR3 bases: TGTGCCAGCAGCTTTGGGGACAGGTACGAGCAGTACTTC.

The CDR3, as DNA: TGTGCCAGCAGCTTAGCAACCGGGACTAGCGGATCTTATCCCTACGAGCAGTACTTC. It codes for CASSLATGTSGSYPYEQYF. The chain combines TRBV7-9 with TRBJ2-7; 11 bases are shared with TRBD2. V dropped 0 bases and J dropped 2; count of bases not matched to a gene: 12. CDR1 and CDR2 (germline): SEHNR, FQNEAQ (reference sequence). The CDR3 is 19 amino acids.

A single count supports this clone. The CDR3 region is CASRSTGGGEQYF. DNA of the CDR3: TGTGCCAGCAGATCAACAGGGGGAGGCGAGCAGTACTTC. The chain joins TRBV5-4 to TRBJ2-5; TRBD1 matches 8 bases. The J call may be incorrect, as the DNA end agrees better with TRBJ2-7. There are 13 residues in the CDR3. Germline V CDR1 and CDR2: SGHNT, YYREEE (reference sequence).

The chain's CDR3 is CAWVKQGAGANVLTF. The CDR3 bases are TGTGCCTGGGTAAAACAAGGGGCTGGGGCCAACGTCCTGACTTTC. This chain joins TRBV30 and TRBJ2-6, with a tentative D call TRBD1 (5 bases). The CDR3 totals 15 residues. Trimming stripped 5 bases from V and 2 bases from J, with 13 bases between. Germline-derived CDR1 and CDR2 are GTSNPN and SVGIG (reference sequence).

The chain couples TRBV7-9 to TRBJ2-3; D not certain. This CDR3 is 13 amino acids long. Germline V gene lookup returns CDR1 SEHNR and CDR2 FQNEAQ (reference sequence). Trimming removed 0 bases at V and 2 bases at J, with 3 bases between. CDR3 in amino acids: CASSLAATDTQYF. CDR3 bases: TGTGCCAGCAGCTTAGCGGCCACAGATACGCAGTATTTT.

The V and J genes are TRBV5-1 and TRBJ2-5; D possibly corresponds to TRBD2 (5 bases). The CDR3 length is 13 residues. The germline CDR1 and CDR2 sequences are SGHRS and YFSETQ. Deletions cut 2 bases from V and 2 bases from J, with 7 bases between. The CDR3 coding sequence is TGCGCCAGCAGCTTCACGGGACAAGAGACCCAGTACTTC. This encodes CASSFTGQETQYF.

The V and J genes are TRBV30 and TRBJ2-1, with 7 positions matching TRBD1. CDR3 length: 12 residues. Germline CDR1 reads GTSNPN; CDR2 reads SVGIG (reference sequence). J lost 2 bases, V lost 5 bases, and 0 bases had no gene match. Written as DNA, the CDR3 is TGTGCCTGGGGACAGGCCTACAATGAGCAGTTCTTC. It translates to CAWGQAYNEQFF.

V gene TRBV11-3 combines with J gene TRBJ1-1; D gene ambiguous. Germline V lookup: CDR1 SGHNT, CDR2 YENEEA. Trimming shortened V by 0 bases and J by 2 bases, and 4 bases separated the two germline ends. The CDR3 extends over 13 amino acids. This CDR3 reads CASSLESNTEAFF. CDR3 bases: TGTGCCAGCAGCTTAGAGAGTAACACTGAAGCTTTCTTT.

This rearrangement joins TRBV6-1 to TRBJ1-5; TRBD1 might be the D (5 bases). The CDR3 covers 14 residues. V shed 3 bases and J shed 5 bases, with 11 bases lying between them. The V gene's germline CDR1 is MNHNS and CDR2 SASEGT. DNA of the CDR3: TGTGCCAGCAGTGAGTCAGGGAAAGATCAGCCCCAGCATTTT. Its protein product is CASSESGKDQPQHF.

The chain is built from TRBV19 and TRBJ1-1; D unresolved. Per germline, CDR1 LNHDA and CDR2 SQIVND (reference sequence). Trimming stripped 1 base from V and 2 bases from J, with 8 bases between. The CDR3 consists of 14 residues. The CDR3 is CASSIVVANTEAFF. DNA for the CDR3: TGTGCCAGTAGTATAGTAGTAGCAAACACTGAAGCTTTCTTT.

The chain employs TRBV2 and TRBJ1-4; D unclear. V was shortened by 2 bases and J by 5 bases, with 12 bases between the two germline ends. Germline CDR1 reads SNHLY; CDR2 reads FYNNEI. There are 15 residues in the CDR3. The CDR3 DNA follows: TGTGCCAGCAGTGAATATTCACTGAAGAATGAAAAACTGTTTTTT. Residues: CASSEYSLKNEKLFF.

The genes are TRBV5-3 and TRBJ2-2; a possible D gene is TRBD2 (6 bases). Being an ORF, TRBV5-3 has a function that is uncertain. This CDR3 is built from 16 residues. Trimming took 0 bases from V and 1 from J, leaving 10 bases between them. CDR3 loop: CARSLVVRGNTGELFF. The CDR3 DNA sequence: TGTGCCAGAAGCTTGGTGGTGCGGGGGAACACCGGGGAGCTGTTTTTT.

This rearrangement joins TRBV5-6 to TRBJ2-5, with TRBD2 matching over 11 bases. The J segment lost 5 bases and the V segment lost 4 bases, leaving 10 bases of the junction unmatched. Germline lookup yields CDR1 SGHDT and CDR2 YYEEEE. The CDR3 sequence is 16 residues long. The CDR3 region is CASSRIAGGPKETQYF. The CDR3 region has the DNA TGTGCCAGCAGCCGAATAGCGGGAGGGCCAAAGGAGACCCAGTACTTC.

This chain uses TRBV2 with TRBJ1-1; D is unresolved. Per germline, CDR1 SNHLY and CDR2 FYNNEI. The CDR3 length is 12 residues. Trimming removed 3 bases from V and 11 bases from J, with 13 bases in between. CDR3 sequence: CASSEEPRRAFF. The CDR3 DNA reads TGTGCCAGCAGTGAGGAGCCGAGGCGGGCTTTCTTT.